The rows below give T cell receptor beta chains drawn from one sample of a study of blood T cell repertoires in COVID-19. Sequencing used immunoSEQ multiplex PCR; TCRdb keeps in-frame clones, though not all of them. The sample has approximately 140,000 clones; 84% are singletons. The sequencing input was PBMCs or T cells enriched from blood (not recorded which). These receptor sequences come from a middle-aged man with acute COVID-19. Each CDR3 is given with its conserved first and last residue. A D gene is named only where the DNA matches it firmly. Clone sizes are given selectively: once, few, many, or a class where the clone is expanded.

v_gene: TRBV19
abundance: -
j_gene: TRBJ2-7
d_gene: -
CDR3aa: CASSIDRRGSYEQYF
CDR3nt: TGTGCCAGTAGTATAGATCGTCGGGGGTCCTACGAGCAGTACTTC

v_gene: TRBV28
abundance: -
j_gene: TRBJ2-7
d_gene: TRBD1
CDR3aa: CASSSPGTGSNEQYF
CDR3nt: TGTGCCAGCAGTTCCCCCGGGACAGGGTCCAACGAGCAGTACTTC

v_gene: TRBV10-3
abundance: once
j_gene: TRBJ2-2
d_gene: TRBD1
CDR3aa: CAISAGTGVAGELFF
CDR3nt: TGTGCCATCAGTGCGGGGACAGGGGTAGCCGGGGAGCTGTTTTTT

v_gene: TRBV19
abundance: -
j_gene: TRBJ1-3
d_gene: -
CDR3aa: CASTDGDSGNTIYF
CDR3nt: TGTGCCAGTACCGACGGAGACTCTGGAAACACCATATATTTT

v_gene: TRBV7-9
abundance: few
j_gene: TRBJ2-7
d_gene: TRBD2
CDR3aa: CASSFSGTYSYEQYF
CDR3nt: TGTGCCAGCAGCTTTAGCGGGACGTACTCCTACGAGCAGTACTTC

v_gene: TRBV3-1/TRBV3-2
abundance: -
j_gene: TRBJ2-2
d_gene: -
CDR3aa: CASSQEGRGKVTGELFF
CDR3nt: TGTGCCAGCAGCCAAGAAGGCAGGGGAAAGGTCACCGGGGAGCTGTTTTTT

v_gene: TRBV30
abundance: -
j_gene: TRBJ1-5
d_gene: -
CDR3aa: CAWSMTASHQPQHF
CDR3nt: TGTGCCTGGAGTATGACAGCGAGTCATCAGCCCCAGCATTTT

v_gene: TRBV28
abundance: -
j_gene: TRBJ1-2
d_gene: TRBD1
CDR3aa: CASSLEGALGGYTF
CDR3nt: TGTGCCAGCAGTTTGGAGGGGGCACTGGGTGGCTACACCTTC

v_gene: TRBV30
abundance: -
j_gene: TRBJ1-4
d_gene: TRBD1
CDR3aa: CAWDRQGNEKLFF
CDR3nt: TGTGCCTGGGACCGACAGGGTAATGAAAAACTGTTTTTT

v_gene: TRBV2
abundance: once
j_gene: TRBJ2-5
d_gene: TRBD2
CDR3aa: CASSQQAGGETQYF
CDR3nt: TGTGCCAGCAGCCAACAAGCGGGGGGAGAGACCCAGTACTTC

v_gene: TRBV5-1
abundance: -
j_gene: TRBJ1-2
d_gene: -
CDR3aa: CASSLAGTESDGYTF
CDR3nt: TGCGCCAGCAGCTTGGCCGGCACGGAGTCCGATGGCTACACCTTC

v_gene: TRBV4-3
abundance: few
j_gene: TRBJ1-2
d_gene: TRBD1
CDR3aa: CASSQLSGGTHGYTF
CDR3nt: TGCGCCAGCAGCCAATTGTCAGGGGGGACCCATGGCTACACCTTC

v_gene: TRBV10-3
abundance: once
j_gene: TRBJ1-2
d_gene: -
CDR3aa: CAISPYGLNYGYTF
CDR3nt: TGTGCCATCAGCCCTTACGGACTGAACTATGGCTACACCTTC

v_gene: TRBV4-1
abundance: -
j_gene: TRBJ2-2
d_gene: TRBD2
CDR3aa: CASSHPRLASYGELFF
CDR3nt: TGCGCCAGCAGCCATCCGAGACTAGCCTCGTACGGGGAGCTGTTTTTT

v_gene: TRBV9
abundance: -
j_gene: TRBJ1-1
d_gene: TRBD1
CDR3aa: CASSPRGQVTEAFF
CDR3nt: TGTGCCAGCAGCCCCAGGGGGCAAGTCACTGAAGCTTTCTTT

v_gene: TRBV10-2
abundance: -
j_gene: TRBJ1-2
d_gene: -
CDR3aa: CAISDSNYGYTF
CDR3nt: TGCGCCATCTCGGACAGCAACTATGGCTACACCTTC

v_gene: TRBV5-4
abundance: -
j_gene: TRBJ1-1
d_gene: -
CDR3aa: CASSSGQREAFF
CDR3nt: TGTGCCAGCAGCTCAGGACAGCGTGAAGCTTTCTTT

v_gene: TRBV15
abundance: -
j_gene: TRBJ2-7
d_gene: -
CDR3aa: CATSRLLRYEQYF
CDR3nt: TGTGCCACCAGCAGGTTACTGCGATACGAGCAGTACTTC

v_gene: TRBV5-1
abundance: -
j_gene: TRBJ2-1
d_gene: TRBD1
CDR3aa: CASSLSGTGGNEQFF
CDR3nt: TGCGCCAGCAGCTTATCCGGGACAGGGGGCAATGAGCAGTTCTTC

v_gene: TRBV7-6
abundance: few
j_gene: TRBJ1-1
d_gene: TRBD1
CDR3aa: CASSSRDRGPKNTEAFF
CDR3nt: TGTGCCAGCAGCTCCCGGGACAGGGGCCCCAAGAACACTGAAGCTTTCTTT

v_gene: TRBV1
abundance: -
j_gene: TRBJ2-1
d_gene: -
CDR3aa: CTSSHPSRVAGGPEGQFF
CDR3nt: TGCACCAGCAGCCACCCCAGCCGGGTAGCGGGGGGCCCGGAGGGACAGTTCTTC

v_gene: TRBV19
abundance: -
j_gene: TRBJ2-2
d_gene: -
CDR3aa: CASSRETGELFF
CDR3nt: TGTGCCAGTAGCCGAGAGACCGGGGAGCTGTTTTTT

v_gene: TRBV7-8
abundance: many
j_gene: TRBJ2-7
d_gene: -
CDR3aa: CASSPPARDEQYF
CDR3nt: TGTGCCAGCAGCCCCCCCGCGAGGGACGAGCAGTACTTC

v_gene: TRBV4-1
abundance: -
j_gene: TRBJ2-3
d_gene: -
CDR3aa: CASSPSGSTDTQYF
CDR3nt: TGCGCCAGCAGCCCGAGCGGGAGCACAGATACGCAGTATTTT

v_gene: TRBV28
abundance: -
j_gene: TRBJ2-1
d_gene: TRBD2
CDR3aa: CASSSTGLAGAPEFF
CDR3nt: TGTGCCAGCAGTTCCACGGGACTAGCGGGGGCCCCGGAGTTCTTC

v_gene: TRBV6-5
abundance: -
j_gene: TRBJ1-2
d_gene: -
CDR3aa: CASTLDRGYGYTF
CDR3nt: TGTGCCAGCACCCTTGACAGAGGCTATGGCTACACCTTC

v_gene: TRBV2
abundance: -
j_gene: TRBJ1-2
d_gene: -
CDR3aa: CASSIQGSGPNNYGYTF
CDR3nt: TGTGCCAGCAGCATACAGGGATCCGGACCGAATAACTATGGCTACACCTTC

v_gene: TRBV4-3
abundance: -
j_gene: TRBJ2-1
d_gene: TRBD2
CDR3aa: CASSPEGRGAEQFF
CDR3nt: TGCGCCAGCAGCCCCGAGGGGCGGGGGGCTGAGCAGTTCTTC

v_gene: TRBV7-9
abundance: -
j_gene: TRBJ2-3
d_gene: -
CDR3aa: CASSFKRSTDTQYF
CDR3nt: TGTGCCAGCAGCTTTAAGCGATCCACAGATACGCAGTATTTT

v_gene: TRBV3-1/TRBV3-2
abundance: -
j_gene: TRBJ1-3
d_gene: -
CDR3aa: CASSRLRPSGNTIYF
CDR3nt: TGTGCCAGCAGCCGACTTAGACCCTCTGGAAACACCATATATTTT

v_gene: TRBV5-1
abundance: -
j_gene: TRBJ2-1
d_gene: TRBD2
CDR3aa: CASSRTSGGAIYNEQFF
CDR3nt: TGCGCCAGCAGTCGGACTAGCGGGGGGGCTATTTACAATGAGCAGTTCTTC

v_gene: TRBV7-9
abundance: once
j_gene: TRBJ2-7
d_gene: -
CDR3aa: CASSLEGGGTYEQYF
CDR3nt: TGTGCCAGCAGCTTAGAGGGAGGGGGGACCTACGAGCAGTACTTC

v_gene: TRBV4-1
abundance: -
j_gene: TRBJ1-1
d_gene: -
CDR3aa: CASSQGSGGPEAFF
CDR3nt: TGCGCCAGCAGCCAAGGTTCGGGGGGACCTGAAGCTTTCTTT

v_gene: TRBV4-2
abundance: -
j_gene: TRBJ2-6
d_gene: TRBD1
CDR3aa: CASSQVTGTGNSGANVLTF
CDR3nt: TGTGCCAGCAGCCAAGTCACCGGGACAGGGAACTCCGGGGCCAACGTCCTGACTTTC

v_gene: TRBV7-9
abundance: -
j_gene: TRBJ2-5
d_gene: TRBD2
CDR3aa: CASSSRVAGRETQYF
CDR3nt: TGTGCCAGCAGCTCCCGGGTAGCGGGGCGGGAGACCCAGTACTTC

v_gene: TRBV7-2
abundance: -
j_gene: TRBJ1-1
d_gene: -
CDR3aa: CASSLVSLTEAFF
CDR3nt: TGTGCCAGCAGCTTAGTCAGTTTGACTGAAGCTTTCTTT

v_gene: TRBV11-3
abundance: -
j_gene: TRBJ2-7
d_gene: -
CDR3aa: CASSLATNYEQYF
CDR3nt: TGTGCCAGCAGCTTAGCTACTAACTACGAGCAGTACTTC

v_gene: TRBV19
abundance: once
j_gene: TRBJ1-4
d_gene: TRBD1
CDR3aa: CASSPGTGANEKLFF
CDR3nt: TGTGCCAGTAGTCCAGGGACAGGGGCTAATGAAAAACTGTTTTTT